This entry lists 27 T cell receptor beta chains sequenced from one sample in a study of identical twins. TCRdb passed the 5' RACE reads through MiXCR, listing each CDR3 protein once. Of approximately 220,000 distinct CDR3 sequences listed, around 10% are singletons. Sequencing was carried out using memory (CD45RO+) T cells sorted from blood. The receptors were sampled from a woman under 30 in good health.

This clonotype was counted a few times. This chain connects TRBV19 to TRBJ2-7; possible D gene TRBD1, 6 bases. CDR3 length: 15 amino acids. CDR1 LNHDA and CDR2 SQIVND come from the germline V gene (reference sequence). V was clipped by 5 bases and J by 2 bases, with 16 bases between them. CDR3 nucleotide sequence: TGTGCCAGTAGTTACGTCGGTGGGGGCGCCTACGAGCAGTACTTC. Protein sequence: CASSYVGGGAYEQYF.

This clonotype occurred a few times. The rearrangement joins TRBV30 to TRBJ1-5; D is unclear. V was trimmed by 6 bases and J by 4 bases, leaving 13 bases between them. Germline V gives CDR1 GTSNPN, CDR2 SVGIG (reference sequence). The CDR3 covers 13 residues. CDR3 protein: CACKGRGNQPQHF. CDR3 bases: TGTGCCTGTAAAGGACGGGGTAATCAGCCCCAGCATTTT.

CDR3 in DNA: TGTGCCAGCAGAGAAGCGGGAAGAGATACGCAGTATTTT. It is translated as CASREAGRDTQYF. J is TRBJ2-3 and V is TRBV7-2, with 7 bases identical to TRBD2. CDR1 and CDR2 (germline): SGHTA, FQGNSA. The trim removed 6 bases at V and 5 bases at J, leaving 5 bases unmatched. There are 13 residues in the CDR3.

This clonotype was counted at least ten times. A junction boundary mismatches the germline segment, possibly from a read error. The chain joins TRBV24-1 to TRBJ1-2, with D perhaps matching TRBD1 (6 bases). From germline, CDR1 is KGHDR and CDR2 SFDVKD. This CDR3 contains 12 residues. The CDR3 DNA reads TGTGCCACCAGTGATTTTTTACCGGGACACCAATTC. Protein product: CATSDFLPGHQF.

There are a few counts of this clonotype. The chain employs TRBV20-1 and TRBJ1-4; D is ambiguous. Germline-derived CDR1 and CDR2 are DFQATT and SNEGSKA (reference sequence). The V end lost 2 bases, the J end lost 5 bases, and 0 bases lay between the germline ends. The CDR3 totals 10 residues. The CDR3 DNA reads TGCAGTGCTAGAAATGAAAAACTGTTTTTT. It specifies CSARNEKLFF.

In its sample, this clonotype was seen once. Written as DNA, the CDR3 is TGTGCCAGCAGCTTTGGGAATCCCTACGAGCAGTACTTC. Translation: CASSFGNPYEQYF. The chain is built from TRBV7-2 and TRBJ2-7; D unclear. This CDR3 is 13 amino acids long. Trimming stripped 3 bases from V and 2 bases from J, with 8 bases between. CDR1 is SGHTA and CDR2 is FQGNSA in the germline V gene.

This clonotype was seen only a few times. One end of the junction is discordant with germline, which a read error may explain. CDR3 in amino acids: CAWSRLAASRDTQYF. DNA of the CDR3: TGTGCTTGGAGTCGCCTAGCGGCCTCGAGAGATACGCAGTATTTT. The chain employs TRBV30 and TRBJ2-3; TRBD2 matches at 7 bases. The CDR3 loop spans 15 amino acids. In germline, CDR1 is GTSNPN, CDR2 SVGIG (reference sequence).

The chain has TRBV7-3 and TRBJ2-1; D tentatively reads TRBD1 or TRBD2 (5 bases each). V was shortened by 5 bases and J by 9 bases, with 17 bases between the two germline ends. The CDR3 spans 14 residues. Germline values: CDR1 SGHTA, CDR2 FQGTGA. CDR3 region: CASSPNGGELEQFF. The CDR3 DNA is TGTGCCAGCAGCCCGAATGGGGGTGAGCTTGAGCAGTTCTTC.

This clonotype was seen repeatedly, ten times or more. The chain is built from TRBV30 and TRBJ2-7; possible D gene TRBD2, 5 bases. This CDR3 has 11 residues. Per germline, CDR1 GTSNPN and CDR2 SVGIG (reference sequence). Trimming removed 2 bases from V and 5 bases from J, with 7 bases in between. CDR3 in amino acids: CAWSRGHEQYF. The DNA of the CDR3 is TGTGCCTGGAGTAGAGGGCACGAGCAGTACTTC.

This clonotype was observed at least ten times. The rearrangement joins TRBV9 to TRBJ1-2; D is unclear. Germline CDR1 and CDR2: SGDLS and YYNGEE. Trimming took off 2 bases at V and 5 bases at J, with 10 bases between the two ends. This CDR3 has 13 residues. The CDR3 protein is CASSVEGLYGYTF. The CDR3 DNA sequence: TGTGCCAGCAGCGTCGAGGGTCTATATGGCTACACCTTC.

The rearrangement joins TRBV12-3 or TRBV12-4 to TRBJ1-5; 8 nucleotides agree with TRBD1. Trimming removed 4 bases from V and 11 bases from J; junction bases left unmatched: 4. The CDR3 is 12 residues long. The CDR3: CASSYGTGAQHF. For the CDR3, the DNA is TGTGCCAGCAGTTATGGGACAGGCGCCCAGCATTTT.

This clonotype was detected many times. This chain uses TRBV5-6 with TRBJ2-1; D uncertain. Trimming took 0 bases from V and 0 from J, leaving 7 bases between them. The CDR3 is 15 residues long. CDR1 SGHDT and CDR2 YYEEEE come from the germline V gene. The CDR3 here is CASSLGWSSYNEQFF. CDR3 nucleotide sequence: TGTGCCAGCAGCTTGGGGTGGAGCTCCTACAATGAGCAGTTCTTC.

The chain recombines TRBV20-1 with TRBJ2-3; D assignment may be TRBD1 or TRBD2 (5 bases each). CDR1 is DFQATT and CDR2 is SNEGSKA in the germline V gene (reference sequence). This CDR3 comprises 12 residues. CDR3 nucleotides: TGCTCGAGGGGCAGCACCACAGATACGCAGTATTTT. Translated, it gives CSRGSTTDTQYF.

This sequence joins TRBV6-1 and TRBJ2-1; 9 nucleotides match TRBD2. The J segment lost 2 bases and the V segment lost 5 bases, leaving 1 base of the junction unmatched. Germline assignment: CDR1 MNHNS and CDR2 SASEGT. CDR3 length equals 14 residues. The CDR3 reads CASSLAGPYNEQFF. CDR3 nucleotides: TGTGCCAGCAGTCTAGCGGGGCCCTACAATGAGCAGTTCTTC.

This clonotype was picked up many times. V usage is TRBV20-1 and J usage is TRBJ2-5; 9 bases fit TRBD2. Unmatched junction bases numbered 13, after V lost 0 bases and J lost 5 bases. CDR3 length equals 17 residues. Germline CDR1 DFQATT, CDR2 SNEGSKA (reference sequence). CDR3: CSARDFHRTSDWETQYF. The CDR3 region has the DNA TGCAGTGCTAGAGATTTCCACAGGACTAGCGATTGGGAGACCCAGTACTTC.

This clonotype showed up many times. This CDR3 is CSAGDRNTEAFF. The CDR3 coding sequence is TGCAGTGCTGGGGACAGGAACACTGAAGCTTTCTTT. The chain recombines TRBV20-1 with TRBJ1-1; 7 positions match TRBD1. Trimming at V came to 5 bases and at J to 1 base, leaving 1 base not matched to a gene. Germline values: CDR1 DFQATT, CDR2 SNEGSKA (reference sequence). This CDR3 is 12 amino acids long.

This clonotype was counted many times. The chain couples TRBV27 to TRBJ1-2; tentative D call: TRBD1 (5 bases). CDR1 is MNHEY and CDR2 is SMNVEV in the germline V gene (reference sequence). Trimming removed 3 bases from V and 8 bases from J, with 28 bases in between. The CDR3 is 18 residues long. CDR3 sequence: CASSFYPRRGVGGSGYTF. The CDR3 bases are TGTGCCAGCAGTTTTTACCCCCGGCGGGGCGTGGGGGGTAGCGGCTACACCTTC.

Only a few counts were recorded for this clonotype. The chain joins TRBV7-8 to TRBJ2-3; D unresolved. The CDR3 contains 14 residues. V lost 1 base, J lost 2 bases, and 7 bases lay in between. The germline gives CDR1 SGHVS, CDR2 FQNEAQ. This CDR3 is CASSLVVNTDTQYF. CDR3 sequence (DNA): TGTGCCAGCAGCTTAGTGGTGAACACAGATACGCAGTATTTT.

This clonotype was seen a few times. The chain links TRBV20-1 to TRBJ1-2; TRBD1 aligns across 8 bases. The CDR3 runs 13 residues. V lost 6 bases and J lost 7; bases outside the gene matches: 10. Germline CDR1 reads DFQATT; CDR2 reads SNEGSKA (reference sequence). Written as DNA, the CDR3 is TGCAGTGCCCCAGCGCAGGGGGCAAGTGGCTACACCTTC. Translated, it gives CSAPAQGASGYTF.

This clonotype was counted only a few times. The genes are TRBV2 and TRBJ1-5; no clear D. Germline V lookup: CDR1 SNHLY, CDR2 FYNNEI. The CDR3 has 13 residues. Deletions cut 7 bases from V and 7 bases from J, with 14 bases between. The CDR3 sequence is CASTPGGRQPQHF. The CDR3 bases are TGTGCCAGCACTCCGGGAGGTCGGCAGCCCCAGCATTTT.

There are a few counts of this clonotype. CDR3 residues: CASSPRRNTGELFF. Written as DNA, the CDR3 is TGTGCCAGCAGCCCCAGACGGAACACCGGGGAGCTGTTTTTT. The chain carries TRBV7-2 and TRBJ2-2; the D is unclear. Germline V gene data show CDR1 as SGHTA and CDR2 as FQGNSA. This CDR3 region has 14 residues. V shed 5 bases and J shed 1 base, with 8 bases lying between them.

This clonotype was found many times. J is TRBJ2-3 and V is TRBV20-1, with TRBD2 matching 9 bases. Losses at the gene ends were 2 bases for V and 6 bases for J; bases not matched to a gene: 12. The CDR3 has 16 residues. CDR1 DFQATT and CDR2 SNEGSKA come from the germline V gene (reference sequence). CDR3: CSARRTRGGASDTQYF. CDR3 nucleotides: TGCAGTGCTAGACGCACTCGCGGGGGGGCTTCGGATACGCAGTATTTT.

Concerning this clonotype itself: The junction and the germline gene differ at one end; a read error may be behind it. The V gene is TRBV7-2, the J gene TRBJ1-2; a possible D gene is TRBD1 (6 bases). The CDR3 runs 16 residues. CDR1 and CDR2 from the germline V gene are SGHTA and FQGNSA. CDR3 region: CARSSLGGGINYGYTF. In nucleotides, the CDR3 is TGTGCCCGCAGCTCCCTCGGAGGGGGGATTAACTATGGCTACACCTTC.

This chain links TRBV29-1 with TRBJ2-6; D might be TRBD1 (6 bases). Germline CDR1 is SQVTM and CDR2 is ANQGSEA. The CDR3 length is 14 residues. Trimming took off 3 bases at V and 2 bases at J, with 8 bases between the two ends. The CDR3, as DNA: TGCAGCGTTGAGACAGGCCCTGGGGCCAACGTCCTGACTTTC. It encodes CSVETGPGANVLTF.

The CDR3 reads CASSYSGVNYEQYF. DNA for the CDR3: TGTGCCAGCAGTTACTCGGGGGTAAACTACGAGCAGTACTTC. The chain joins TRBV6-5 to TRBJ2-7; D might be TRBD1 or TRBD2, each matching 5 bases. Germline assignment: CDR1 MNHEY and CDR2 SVGAGI. V was shortened by 0 bases and J by 3 bases, with 9 bases between the two germline ends. The CDR3 has 14 amino acids.

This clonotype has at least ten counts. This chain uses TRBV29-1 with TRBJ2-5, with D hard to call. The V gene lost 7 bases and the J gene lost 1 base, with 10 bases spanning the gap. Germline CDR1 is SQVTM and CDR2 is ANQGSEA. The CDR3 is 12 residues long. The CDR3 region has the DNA TGCAGCGCAACGGTTACCCAAGAGACCCAGTACTTC. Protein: CSATVTQETQYF.

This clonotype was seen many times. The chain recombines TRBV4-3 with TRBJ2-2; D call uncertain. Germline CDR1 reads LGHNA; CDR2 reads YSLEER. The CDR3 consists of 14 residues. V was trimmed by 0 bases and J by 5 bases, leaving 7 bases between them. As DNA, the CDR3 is TGCGCCAGCAGCCAAGATGTTCGGACCGGGGAGCTGTTTTTT. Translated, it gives CASSQDVRTGELFF.